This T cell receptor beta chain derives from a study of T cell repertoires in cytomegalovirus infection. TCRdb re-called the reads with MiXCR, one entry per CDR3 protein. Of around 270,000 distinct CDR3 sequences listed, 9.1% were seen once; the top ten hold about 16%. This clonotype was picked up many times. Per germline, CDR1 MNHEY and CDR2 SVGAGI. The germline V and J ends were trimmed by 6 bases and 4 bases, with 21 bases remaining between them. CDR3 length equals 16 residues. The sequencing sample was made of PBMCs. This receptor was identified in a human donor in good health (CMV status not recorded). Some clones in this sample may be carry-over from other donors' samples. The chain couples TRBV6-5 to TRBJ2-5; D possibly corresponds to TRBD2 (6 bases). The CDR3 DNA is TGTGCCAGCAGCCCCTTAGGAGGAGGGAAGGGAGAGACCCAGTACTTC. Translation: CASSPLGGGKGETQYF.